What follows are 27 T cell receptor beta chains derived from one specimen sequenced in a study of cytomegalovirus exposure and HLA in healthy donors. The PCR was carried out with 60 Vbeta primers and 13 Jbeta primers. This table comes from immunoSEQ multiplex PCR, and its TCRdb copy is limited to in-frame clones, with some not included. In the table there are approximately 290,000 clones, about four fifths of which are singletons. Sequences were obtained from PBMCs. Every receptor here comes from a girl aged 2-10 years in good health and CMV-seronegative.

The V gene is TRBV9, the J gene TRBJ1-4; TRBD1 might be the D (5 bases). The CDR3 length is 15 residues. V lost 2 bases and J lost 2, with 10 bases in between. Germline CDR1 SGDLS, CDR2 YYNGEE. The CDR3 here is CASSVGAATNEKLFF. The CDR3 bases are TGTGCCAGCAGCGTTGGGGCAGCCACTAATGAAAAACTGTTTTTT.

This chain joins TRBV6-5 and TRBJ2-7, with 15 bases identical to TRBD2. V shed 5 bases, J shed 6 bases, and the junction held 5 bases outside the gene matches. The CDR3 is 15 residues long. In germline, CDR1 is MNHEY, CDR2 SVGAGI. The CDR3 spells CASSSGLAGGGEQYF. The DNA of the CDR3 is TGTGCCAGCAGTAGCGGACTAGCGGGGGGGGGCGAGCAGTACTTC.

The chain employs TRBV5-4 and TRBJ1-2, with unresolved D. The germline CDR1 and CDR2 sequences are SGHNT and YYREEE (reference sequence). Trimming shortened V by 0 bases and J by 1 base, and 4 bases separated the two germline ends. The CDR3 runs to 13 residues. This CDR3 reads CASSLDSNYGYTF. CDR3 in DNA: TGTGCCAGCAGCTTGGACAGTAACTATGGCTACACCTTC.

The V and J genes are TRBV27 and TRBJ2-7; 7 nucleotides match TRBD1. CDR1 MNHEY and CDR2 SMNVEV come from the germline V gene (reference sequence). Unmatched junction bases numbered 15, after V lost 6 bases and J lost 13 bases. CDR3 size: 13 residues. The CDR3 sequence is CASRTTGTVRNYF. The CDR3 DNA reads as TGTGCCAGCAGGACCACCGGGACAGTAAGGAACTACTTC.

This clone was counted only a few times. The chain uses TRBV6-1 and TRBJ1-2; TRBD1 might be the D (5 bases). This CDR3 is built from 12 residues. Trimming stripped 8 bases from V and 4 bases from J, with 11 bases between. Germline V CDR1 and CDR2: MNHNS, SASEGT. The CDR3 spells CASAGPGYGYTF. The CDR3 bases are TGTGCCAGCGCGGGACCAGGCTATGGCTACACCTTC.

This clone was counted between two and nine times. CDR3 bases: TGTGCCAGCAGTTACGGGACAGGGGTCTATGGCTACACCTTC. It is translated as CASSYGTGVYGYTF. The J gene is TRBJ1-2, the V gene TRBV6-5, with 10 bases fitting TRBD1. The CDR3 is made up of 14 amino acids. V lost 2 bases, J lost 4 bases, and 1 base stayed unmatched. Per germline, CDR1 MNHEY and CDR2 SVGAGI.

This clone was counted only a few times. This chain connects TRBV30 to TRBJ2-6; TRBD2 might be the D (5 bases). CDR1 and CDR2 from the germline V gene are GTSNPN and SVGIG (reference sequence). Trimming took off 1 base at V and 1 base at J, with 5 bases between the two ends. This CDR3 is 14 amino acids long. The CDR3 spells CAWSGGSGANVLTF. DNA of the CDR3: TGTGCCTGGAGTGGCGGGTCTGGGGCCAACGTCCTGACTTTC. Supplemented by reference TRBV30 and TRBJ2-6, the full variable domain reads SQTIHQWPATLVQPVGSPLSLECTVEGTSNPNLYWYRQAAGRGLQLLFYSVGIGQISSEVPQNLSASRPQDRQFILSSKKLLLSDSGFYLCAWSGGSGANVLTFGAGSRLTVL.

CDR3 sequence (DNA): TGTGCCAGCAGCTCCAACAGGGGGAGGGGCGAGCAGTACTTC. Translating gives CASSSNRGRGEQYF. The chain carries TRBV11-2 and TRBJ2-7; tentative D call: TRBD1 (8 bases). CDR3 size: 14 residues. Trimming stripped 4 bases from V and 6 bases from J, with 16 bases between. CDR1 is SGHAT and CDR2 is FQNNGV in the germline V gene.

This rearrangement joins TRBV9 to TRBJ1-1; no clear D gene. Germline V gene sequence: CDR1 SGDLS, CDR2 YYNGEE. The V end lost 0 bases, the J end lost 5 bases, and 8 bases lay between the germline ends. The CDR3 extends over 13 amino acids. The chain's CDR3 is CASSVDYGTEAFF. As DNA, the CDR3 is TGTGCCAGCAGCGTAGACTACGGTACTGAAGCTTTCTTT.

V usage is TRBV7-3 and J usage is TRBJ2-7, with 9 bases fitting TRBD2. The CDR3 consists of 14 residues. CDR1 and CDR2 from the germline V gene are SGHTA and FQGTGA. The V and J ends lost 2 bases and 6 bases, in that order; junction bases with no gene match: 5. The CDR3 nucleotides read TGTGCCAGCAGCTTAGCGGGAGGGCCGGGCGAGCAGTACTTC. This sequence encodes CASSLAGGPGEQYF.

The rearrangement joins TRBV7-8 to TRBJ2-2, with 8 nucleotides matching TRBD1. After removal of 3 bases from V and 1 base from J, the junction contained 4 bases not matched to a gene. Looked up from germline, CDR1 is SGHVS and CDR2 is FQNEAQ. The CDR3 consists of 16 residues. In DNA, the CDR3 is TGTGCCAGCAGCTTTCCGGGACAGGAGAACACCGGGGAGCTGTTTTTT. As protein: CASSFPGQENTGELFF.

This chain's CDR3 is CASSIGPGRANVLTF. DNA of the CDR3: TGTGCCAGTAGTATAGGACCGGGTCGGGCCAACGTCCTGACTTTC. The rearrangement uses TRBV19 and TRBJ2-6, with unresolved D. Per the germline V gene, CDR1 is LNHDA and CDR2 is SQIVND (reference sequence). V lost 1 base and J 5 bases, leaving 9 bases between the germline ends. This CDR3 region has 15 residues.

J is TRBJ1-2 and V is TRBV23-1; D may be TRBD1 (6 bases). TRBV23-1 is an ORF, and what it does is uncertain. There are 15 residues in the CDR3. V was pared by 9 bases and J by 4 bases, with 21 bases between. The CDR3 spells CARGRNRQVTYGYTF. In DNA form, the CDR3 reads TGCGCCAGGGGTAGAAACAGACAGGTAACCTATGGCTACACCTTC.

The chain combines TRBV5-1 with TRBJ1-6; D remains ambiguous. In germline, CDR1 is SGHRS, CDR2 YFSETQ. V shed 3 bases and J shed 7 bases, with 14 bases lying between them. This CDR3 has 15 amino acids. The CDR3, as DNA: TGCGCCAGCAGCTGGACTAGGGAGTTAAATTCACCCCTCCACTTT. It specifies CASSWTRELNSPLHF. Full variable domain (outside the CDR3, taken from reference TRBV5-1 and TRBJ1-6): KAGVTQTPRYLIKTRGQQVTLSCSPISGHRSVSWYQQTPGQGLQFLFEYFSETQRNKGNFPGRFSGRQFSNSRSEMNVSTLELGDSALYLCASSWTRELNSPLHFGNGTRLTVT.

This chain joins TRBV28 and TRBJ1-5; 8 positions match TRBD1. This CDR3 contains 15 residues. The germline gives CDR1 MDHEN, CDR2 SYDVKM. V was clipped by 3 bases and J by 6 bases; unmatched bases: 7. The CDR3 bases are TGTGCCAGCAGTTTGACAGGGGCGCACGGTCAGCCCCAGCATTTT. It encodes CASSLTGAHGQPQHF.

The V gene is TRBV27, the J gene TRBJ2-7; TRBD1 aligns across 10 bases. V was clipped by 10 bases and J by 2 bases; unmatched bases: 2. The CDR3 is 12 amino acids. Germline V gene sequence: CDR1 MNHEY, CDR2 SMNVEV (reference sequence). CDR3 sequence (DNA): TGTGCCACCGGACAGGGGGCCTACGAGCAGTACTTC. Translated, it gives CATGQGAYEQYF.

This clone has just a few counts. V gene TRBV7-9 combines with J gene TRBJ2-3, with D possibly matching TRBD2 (5 bases). This CDR3 is built from 19 residues. CDR1 and CDR2 from the germline V gene are SEHNR and FQNEAQ (reference sequence). Trimming shortened V by 5 bases and J by 2 bases, and 26 bases separated the two germline ends. CDR3 loop: CASSPSRFVRGRDTDTQYF. In DNA form, the CDR3 reads TGTGCCAGCAGCCCCTCTAGGTTTGTACGGGGAAGAGACACAGATACGCAGTATTTT.

This clone was counted a few times. The V call is TRBV10-3, the J call TRBJ2-2; D gene ambiguous. Trimming removed 7 bases at V and 0 bases at J, with 15 bases between. Germline values: CDR1 ENHRY, CDR2 SYGVKD. The CDR3 is 16 amino acids. CDR3 sequence reads: CAITPSALPNTGELFF. CDR3 sequence (DNA): TGTGCCATCACCCCGAGCGCTCTCCCGAACACCGGGGAGCTGTTTTTT.

The table lists this clone with a count of one. The chain combines TRBV11-3 with TRBJ1-5; D unclear. Trimming took 1 base from V and 3 from J, leaving 10 bases between them. The CDR3 consists of 15 residues. Germline V gives CDR1 SGHNT, CDR2 YENEEA. The CDR3 region is CASSLAGIFNQPQHF. The CDR3 coding sequence is TGTGCCAGCAGCTTAGCCGGGATCTTCAATCAGCCCCAGCATTTT.

CDR3 bases: TGTGCCAGCAGTTATAGTCAGGGTGCCTACAATGAGCAGTTCTTC. Translation gives CASSYSQGAYNEQFF. The chain has TRBV6-5 and TRBJ2-1, with D possibly matching TRBD1 (5 bases). This CDR3 spans 15 amino acids. V shed 3 bases and J shed 2 bases, with 11 bases lying between them. CDR1 is MNHEY and CDR2 is SVGAGI in the germline V gene.

This chain uses TRBV5-1 with TRBJ1-5; tentatively, D is TRBD1 (6 bases). Trimming removed 1 base at V and 3 bases at J, with 11 bases between. The germline V gene encodes CDR1 SGHRS and CDR2 YFSETQ. The CDR3 is made up of 15 amino acids. The CDR3 protein is CASSLLGANNQPQHF. CDR3 sequence (DNA): TGCGCCAGCAGCTTGCTGGGGGCGAACAATCAGCCCCAGCATTTT.

The V gene is TRBV6-6, the J gene TRBJ1-1; TRBD1 matches 12 bases. Germline CDR1 and CDR2: MNHNY and SVGAGI (reference sequence). V trimming: 0 bases; J trimming: 6 bases; junction bases outside the gene matches: 5. The CDR3 runs to 16 residues. DNA of the CDR3: TGTGCCAGCAGTTACTCGAGAGGGACAGGGGGCCCTGAAGCTTTCTTT. It translates to CASSYSRGTGGPEAFF.

This sequence joins TRBV6-5 and TRBJ1-2, with 7 bases aligning to TRBD1. Trimming removed 6 bases from V and 6 bases from J; junction bases left unmatched: 13. Germline V lookup: CDR1 MNHEY, CDR2 SVGAGI. The CDR3 length is 15 residues. Here the CDR3 reads CASSRRTETGNGYTF. The CDR3 DNA follows: TGTGCCAGCAGCCGCCGGACAGAGACAGGGAATGGCTACACCTTC.

The chain uses TRBV5-6 and TRBJ2-7; 10 bases line up with TRBD2. The CDR3 consists of 17 residues. Germline V gives CDR1 SGHDT, CDR2 YYEEEE. The junction had 11 bases not matched to a gene; V was cut back by 1 base and J by 4 bases. This chain's CDR3 is CASSLWVPGLALYEQYF. CDR3 coding DNA: TGTGCCAGCAGCTTGTGGGTTCCGGGACTAGCGCTATACGAGCAGTACTTC.

This chain uses TRBV5-1 with TRBJ2-7; D may be TRBD1 (5 bases). V lost 2 bases and J lost 3, with 6 bases in between. Germline assignment: CDR1 SGHRS and CDR2 YFSETQ. The CDR3 contains 12 residues. The CDR3 loop is CASSFDSYEQYF. DNA for the CDR3: TGCGCCAGCAGCTTCGACAGCTACGAGCAGTACTTC. The full variable domain, completed using reference TRBV5-1 and TRBJ2-7, is KAGVTQTPRYLIKTRGQQVTLSCSPISGHRSVSWYQQTPGQGLQFLFEYFSETQRNKGNFPGRFSGRQFSNSRSEMNVSTLELGDSALYLCASSFDSYEQYFGPGTRLTVT.

As concerns this clone: Distinct nucleotide sequences in the sample also encode this CDR3. V and J are TRBV9 and TRBJ2-7, with 7 bases aligning to TRBD1. J lost 0 bases, V lost 1 base, and 4 bases had no gene match. CDR3 length: 15 residues. Per germline, CDR1 SGDLS and CDR2 YYNGEE. CDR3 in amino acids: CASSVRDSFSYEQYF. In DNA form, the CDR3 reads TGTGCCAGCAGCGTAAGGGACAGCTTCTCCTACGAGCAGTACTTC.

The chain has TRBV19 and TRBJ1-1; D unresolved. V lost 7 bases, J lost 0 bases, and 9 bases lay in between. CDR3 size: 13 residues. Germline CDR1 is LNHDA and CDR2 is SQIVND (reference sequence). The DNA for the CDR3 is TGTGCCAGTAATCTCGGGTTGAACACTGAAGCTTTCTTT. It encodes CASNLGLNTEAFF. Supplemented by reference TRBV19 and TRBJ1-1, the full variable domain reads DGGITQSPKYLFRKEGQNVTLSCEQNLNHDAMYWYRQDPGQGLRLIYYSQIVNDFQKGDIAEGYSVSREKKESFPLTVTSAQKNPTAFYLCASNLGLNTEAFFGQGTRLTVV.